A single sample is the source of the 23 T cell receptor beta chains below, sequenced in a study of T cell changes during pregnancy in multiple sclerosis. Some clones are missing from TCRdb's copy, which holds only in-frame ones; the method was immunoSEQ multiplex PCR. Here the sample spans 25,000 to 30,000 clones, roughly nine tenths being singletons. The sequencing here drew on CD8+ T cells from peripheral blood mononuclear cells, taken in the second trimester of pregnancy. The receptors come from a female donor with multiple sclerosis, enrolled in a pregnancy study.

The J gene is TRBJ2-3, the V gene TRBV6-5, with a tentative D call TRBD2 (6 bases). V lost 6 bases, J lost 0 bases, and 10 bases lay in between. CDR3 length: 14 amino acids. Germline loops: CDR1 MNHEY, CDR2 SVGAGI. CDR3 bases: TGTGCCAGCAGCCCTAGCGTCAGCACAGATACGCAGTATTTT. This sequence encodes CASSPSVSTDTQYF.

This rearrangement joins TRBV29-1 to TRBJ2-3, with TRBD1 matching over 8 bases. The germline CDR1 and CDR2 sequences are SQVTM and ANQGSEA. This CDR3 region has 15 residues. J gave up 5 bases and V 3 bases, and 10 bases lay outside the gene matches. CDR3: CSVDFRAGGEDTQYF. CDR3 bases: TGCAGCGTTGATTTTCGGGCAGGGGGCGAAGATACGCAGTATTTT.

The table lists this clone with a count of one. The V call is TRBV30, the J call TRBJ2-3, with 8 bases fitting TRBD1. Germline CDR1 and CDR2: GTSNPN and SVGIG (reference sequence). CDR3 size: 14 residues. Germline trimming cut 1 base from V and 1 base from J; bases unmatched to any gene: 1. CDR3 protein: CAWSGGQGTDTQYF. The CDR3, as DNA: TGTGCCTGGAGTGGGGGACAGGGCACAGATACGCAGTATTTT.

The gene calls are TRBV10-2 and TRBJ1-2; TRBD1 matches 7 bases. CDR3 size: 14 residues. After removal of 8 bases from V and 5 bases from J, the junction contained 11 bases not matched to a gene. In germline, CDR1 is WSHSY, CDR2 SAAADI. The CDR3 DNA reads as TGCGCCAGCGGGTCCCGACAGGGCGAGTATGGCTACACCTTC. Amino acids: CASGSRQGEYGYTF.

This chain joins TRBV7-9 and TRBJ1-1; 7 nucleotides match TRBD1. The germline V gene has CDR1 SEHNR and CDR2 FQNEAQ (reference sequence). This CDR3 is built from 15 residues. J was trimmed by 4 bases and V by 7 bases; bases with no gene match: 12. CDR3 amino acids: CASTARGGGGTEAFF. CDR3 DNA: TGTGCCAGCACCGCAAGAGGGGGCGGTGGCACTGAAGCTTTCTTT.

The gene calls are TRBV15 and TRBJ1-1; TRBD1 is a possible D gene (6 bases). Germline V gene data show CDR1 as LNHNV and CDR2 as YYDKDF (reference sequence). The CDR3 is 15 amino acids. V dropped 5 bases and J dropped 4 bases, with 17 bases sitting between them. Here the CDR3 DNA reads TGTGCCACCAGCGAAGGCAGGGAGGGGGGCACTGAAGCTTTCTTT. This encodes CATSEGREGGTEAFF.

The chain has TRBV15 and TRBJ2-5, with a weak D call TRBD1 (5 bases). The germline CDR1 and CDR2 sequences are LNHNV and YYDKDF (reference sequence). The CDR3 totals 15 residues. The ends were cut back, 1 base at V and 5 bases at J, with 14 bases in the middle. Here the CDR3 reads CATSRVRQWTETQYF. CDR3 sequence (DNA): TGTGCCACCAGCAGAGTCAGACAGTGGACGGAGACCCAGTACTTC.

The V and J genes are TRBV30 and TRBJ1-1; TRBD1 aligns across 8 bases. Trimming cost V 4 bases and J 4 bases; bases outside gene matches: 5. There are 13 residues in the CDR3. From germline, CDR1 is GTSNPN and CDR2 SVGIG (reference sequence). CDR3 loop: CAWISTGGTEAFF. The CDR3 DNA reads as TGTGCCTGGATTTCTACAGGGGGCACTGAAGCTTTCTTT.

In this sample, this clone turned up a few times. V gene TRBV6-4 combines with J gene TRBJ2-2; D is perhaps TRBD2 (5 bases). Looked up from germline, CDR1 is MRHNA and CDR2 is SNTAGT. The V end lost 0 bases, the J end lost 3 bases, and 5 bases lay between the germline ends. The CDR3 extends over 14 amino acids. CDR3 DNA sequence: TGTGCCAGCAGTGACTCTAGCGACACCGGGGAGCTGTTTTTT. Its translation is CASSDSSDTGELFF.

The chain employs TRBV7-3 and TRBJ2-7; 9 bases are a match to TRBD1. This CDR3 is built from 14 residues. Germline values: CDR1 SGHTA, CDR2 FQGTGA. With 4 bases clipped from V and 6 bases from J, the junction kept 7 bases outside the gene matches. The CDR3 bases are TGTGCCAGCAGCTCGACAGGGGGTACCTCCGAGCAGTACTTC. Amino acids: CASSSTGGTSEQYF.

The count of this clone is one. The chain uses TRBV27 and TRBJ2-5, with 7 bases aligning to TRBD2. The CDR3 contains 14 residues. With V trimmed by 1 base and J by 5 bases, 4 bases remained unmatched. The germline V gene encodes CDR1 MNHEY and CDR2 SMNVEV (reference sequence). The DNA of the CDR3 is TGTGCCAGCAGTTTATGGGCTAGCGGTGAGACCCAGTACTTC. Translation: CASSLWASGETQYF.

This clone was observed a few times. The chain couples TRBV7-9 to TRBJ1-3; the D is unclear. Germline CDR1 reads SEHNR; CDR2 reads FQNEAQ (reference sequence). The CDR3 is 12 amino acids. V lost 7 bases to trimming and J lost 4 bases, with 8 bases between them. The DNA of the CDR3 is TGTGCCAGCAAAGCTTGGGGAAACACCATATATTTT. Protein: CASKAWGNTIYF.

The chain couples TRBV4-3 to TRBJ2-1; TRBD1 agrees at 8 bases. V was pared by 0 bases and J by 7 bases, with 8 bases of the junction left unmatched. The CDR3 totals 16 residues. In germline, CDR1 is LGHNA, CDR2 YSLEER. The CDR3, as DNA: TGCGCCAGCAGCCAAGAAAGGGCAGGGGGCTTAAATGAGCAGTTCTTC. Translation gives CASSQERAGGLNEQFF.

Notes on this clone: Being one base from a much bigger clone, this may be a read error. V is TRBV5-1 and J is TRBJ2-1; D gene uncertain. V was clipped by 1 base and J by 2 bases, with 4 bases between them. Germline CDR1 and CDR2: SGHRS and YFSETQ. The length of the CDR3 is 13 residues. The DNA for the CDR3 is TGCGCCAGCAGCTTGACACCCTACAATGAGCAGTTCTTC. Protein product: CASSLTPYNEQFF.

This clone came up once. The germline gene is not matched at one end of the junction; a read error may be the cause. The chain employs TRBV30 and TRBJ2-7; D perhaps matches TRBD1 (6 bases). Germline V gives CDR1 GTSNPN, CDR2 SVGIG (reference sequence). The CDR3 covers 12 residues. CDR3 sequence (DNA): TGTGCCTGGAGGGACCTGGACAGTATTTTTCACTTC. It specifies CAWRDLDSIFHF.

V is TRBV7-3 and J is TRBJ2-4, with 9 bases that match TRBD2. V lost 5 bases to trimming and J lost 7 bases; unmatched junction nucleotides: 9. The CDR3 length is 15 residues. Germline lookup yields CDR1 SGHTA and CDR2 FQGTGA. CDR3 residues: CASSPFAGGRNIQYF. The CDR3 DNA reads TGTGCCAGCAGCCCCTTTGCGGGGGGGCGGAACATTCAGTACTTC.

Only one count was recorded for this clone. In nucleotides, the CDR3 is TGTGCCAGCAGAACCGGGACTACGAACACCGGGGAGCTGTTTTTT. Protein product: CASRTGTTNTGELFF. The chain combines TRBV11-3 with TRBJ2-2, with 7 nucleotides matching TRBD2. The CDR3 has 15 amino acids. The J segment lost 0 bases and the V segment lost 6 bases, leaving 4 bases of the junction unmatched. Germline values: CDR1 SGHNT, CDR2 YENEEA. Full variable domain (rest looked up from reference TRBV11-3 and TRBJ2-2): EAGVVQSPRYKIIEKKQPVAFWCNPISGHNTLYWYLQNLGQGPELLIRYENEEAVDDSQLPKDRFSAERLKGVDSTLKIQPAELGDSAVYLCASRTGTTNTGELFFGEGSRLTVL.

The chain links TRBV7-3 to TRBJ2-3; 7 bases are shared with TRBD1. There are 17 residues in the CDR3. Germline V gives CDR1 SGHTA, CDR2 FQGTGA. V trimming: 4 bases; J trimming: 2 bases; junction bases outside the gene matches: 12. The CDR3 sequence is CASSSTPRDRDTDTQYF. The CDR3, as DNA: TGTGCCAGCAGCTCGACCCCCCGGGACAGAGACACAGATACGCAGTATTTT. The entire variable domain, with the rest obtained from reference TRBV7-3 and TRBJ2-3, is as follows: GAGVSQTPSNKVTEKGKYVELRCDPISGHTALYWYRQSLGQGPEFLIYFQGTGAADDSGLPNDRFFAVRPEGSVSTLKIQRTERGDSAVYLCASSSTPRDRDTDTQYFGPGTRLTVL.

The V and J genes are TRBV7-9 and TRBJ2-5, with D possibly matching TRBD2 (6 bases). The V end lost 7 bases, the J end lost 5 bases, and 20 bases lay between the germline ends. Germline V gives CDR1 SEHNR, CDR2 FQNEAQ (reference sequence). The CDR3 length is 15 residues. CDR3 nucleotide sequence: TGTGCCAGCACTTCGGGATCAGGGAGGCCTGAGACCCAGTACTTC. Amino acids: CASTSGSGRPETQYF.

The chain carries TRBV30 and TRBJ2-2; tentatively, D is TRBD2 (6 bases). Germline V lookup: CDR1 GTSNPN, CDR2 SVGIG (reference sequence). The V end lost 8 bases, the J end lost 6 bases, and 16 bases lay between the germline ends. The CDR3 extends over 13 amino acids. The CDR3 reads CAGGIAWAGELFF. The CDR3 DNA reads TGTGCCGGGGGGATCGCTTGGGCCGGGGAGCTGTTTTTT.

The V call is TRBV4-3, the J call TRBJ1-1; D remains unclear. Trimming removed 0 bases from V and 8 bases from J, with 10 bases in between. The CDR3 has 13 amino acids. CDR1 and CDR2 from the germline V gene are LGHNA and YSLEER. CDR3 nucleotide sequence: TGCGCCAGCAGCCAAGACCGGTACCTCGAAGCTTTCTTT. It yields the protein CASSQDRYLEAFF.

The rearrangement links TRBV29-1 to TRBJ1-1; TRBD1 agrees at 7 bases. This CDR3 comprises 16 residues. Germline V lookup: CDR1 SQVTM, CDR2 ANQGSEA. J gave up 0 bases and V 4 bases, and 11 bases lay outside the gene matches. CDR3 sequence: CSVVFWTGDVNTEAFF. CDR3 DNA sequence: TGCAGCGTTGTTTTTTGGACAGGAGACGTGAACACTGAAGCTTTCTTT.

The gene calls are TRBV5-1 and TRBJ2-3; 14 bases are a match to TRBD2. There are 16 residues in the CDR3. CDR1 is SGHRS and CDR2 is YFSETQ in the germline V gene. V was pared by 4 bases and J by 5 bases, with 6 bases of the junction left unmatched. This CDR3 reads CASSTGTSGGGDTQYF. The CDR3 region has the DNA TGCGCCAGCAGCACAGGGACTAGCGGGGGTGGAGATACGCAGTATTTT.